This T cell receptor beta chain is drawn from a study of OX40 agonist ivuxolimab in advanced cancers. At the level of the study: Under the entry rules, prior anti-PD-1, anti-PD-L1 or anti-CTLA-4 therapy was allowed, and roughly 41% had some.

Generated by immunoSEQ multiplex PCR, the TCRdb table keeps only in-frame clones and is missing some. The data hold roughly 60,000 clones, with 70% to 90% observed a single time. The source was CD4+ or CD8+ T cells sorted from blood, collected in a trial of the OX40 agonist ivuxolimab. This TCR came from an adult with an advanced solid tumor such as melanoma, head and neck, liver or kidney cancer.

CDR3 in DNA: TGTGCCAGCAGCTTAGGTCGGTACGAGCAGTACTTC. Protein: CASSLGRYEQYF. V and J are TRBV11-2 and TRBJ2-7, with unresolved D. Deletions cut 1 base from V and 4 bases from J, with 5 bases between. Germline CDR1 is SGHAT and CDR2 is FQNNGV. CDR3 size: 12 residues.